This T cell receptor beta chain comes out of a study of early T cells in non-severe SARS-CoV-2 infection. The CDR3 is 16 amino acids. Germline V gene sequence: CDR1 MDHEN, CDR2 SYDVKM. Trimming removed 2 bases at V and 1 base at J, with 12 bases between. This clonotype appeared a few times. MiXCR, run by TCRdb on the 5' RACE reads, gives a single entry per CDR3 protein. The table records fewer than 120,000 distinct CDR3 sequences, roughly 13% of them present only once. The material was whole blood, obtained at baseline. The source of this sequence is an adult who was a healthcare worker with PCR-confirmed SARS-CoV-2 infection or an uninfected control (not recorded which). The chain uses TRBV28 and TRBJ1-5, with D possibly TRBD1 on 6 matching bases. CDR3 amino acids: CASSLLGQWSNQPQHF. Here the CDR3 DNA reads TGTGCCAGCAGTTTACTCGGACAGTGGAGCAATCAGCCCCAGCATTTT.